Sequencing of this T cell receptor (beta chain) was carried out in a study of blood T cell repertoires in COVID-19. Study details: Whether acute or convalescent, the COVID-19 samples came from the United States, Italy and Spain. PBMCs, B-cell-depleted T cells, or T cells provided the cDNA or gDNA that made up the material.

Using immunoSEQ multiplex PCR, the repertoire was profiled, and TCRdb retains in-frame clones only, with some absent. The sample carries under 200,000 clones, 80% recorded once. This clone was observed a few times. The sample carries other DNA sequences with the same CDR3. Trimming cost V 3 bases and J 4 bases; bases outside gene matches: 3. This CDR3 is 14 amino acids long. Germline V CDR1 and CDR2: SEHNR, FQNEAQ (reference sequence). This clonotype was obtained from a man between 65 and 85 years old with active or convalescent COVID-19. The rearrangement links TRBV7-9 to TRBJ1-2; 9 bases fit TRBD1. The material sequenced was peripheral blood. The CDR3 region is CASSLGGQGYGYTF. The CDR3 bases are TGTGCCAGCAGCTTGGGGGGACAGGGCTATGGCTACACCTTC.